One sample yielded the 18 T cell receptor beta chains listed below, sequenced in a study of CD8 T cells in Susac syndrome. The RNA input was roughly 0.45 to 1 ug, and it was reverse transcribed with random hexamers. TCRdb processed the immunoSEQ multiplex PCR reads anew with MiXCR; each CDR3 protein has one entry. Of roughly 200,000 distinct CDR3 sequences detected, 85% to 95% appear once; the ten largest clones hold approximately 0.1%. The sample taken for sequencing was CD4+ T cells from PBMCs. The receptors derive from a human donor in good health.

The chain employs TRBV13 and TRBJ2-2; D ambiguous. CDR3 size: 19 residues. Germline CDR1 reads PRHDT; CDR2 reads FYEKMQ (reference sequence). The V end lost 5 bases, the J end lost 0 bases, and 22 bases lay between the germline ends. Written as DNA, the CDR3 is TGTGCCAGCAGCCCGACAACTGTATGGGAACTGACGAACACCGGGGAGCTGTTTTTT. Protein: CASSPTTVWELTNTGELFF.

This chain links TRBV6-4 with TRBJ2-3; D is perhaps TRBD2 (6 bases). CDR3 length: 15 amino acids. Germline values: CDR1 MRHNA, CDR2 SNTAGT. Trimming shortened V by 5 bases and J by 0 bases, and 12 bases separated the two germline ends. The CDR3 DNA reads TGTGCCAGCAGTCAAACGGGAGTTAGCACAGATACGCAGTATTTT. It specifies CASSQTGVSTDTQYF.

The chain employs TRBV18 and TRBJ1-1; maybe TRBD1 (5 bases). This CDR3 is 13 amino acids long. V was clipped by 3 bases and J by 1 base, with 6 bases between them. In germline, CDR1 is KGHSH, CDR2 LQKENI. This CDR3 is CASSPGQNTEAFF. In nucleotides, the CDR3 is TGTGCCAGCTCACCTGGACAGAACACTGAAGCTTTCTTT.

The chain has TRBV4-3 and TRBJ2-2; D gene uncertain. Germline V CDR1 and CDR2: LGHNA, YSLEER. The CDR3 is 14 residues long. V was shortened by 1 base and J by 7 bases, with 10 bases between the two germline ends. The DNA of the CDR3 is TGCGCCAGCAGCCAAGGAAAGCTGCGCGGGGAGCTGTTTTTT. Protein: CASSQGKLRGELFF.

The chain couples TRBV11-2 to TRBJ2-3, with D tentatively TRBD2 (6 bases). This CDR3 has 15 residues. Germline CDR1 and CDR2: SGHAT and FQNNGV. The V end lost 5 bases, the J end lost 4 bases, and 16 bases lay between the germline ends. The CDR3 reads CASSPRRAGADTQYF. CDR3 sequence (DNA): TGTGCCAGCAGCCCAAGGAGGGCCGGGGCAGATACGCAGTATTTT.

This chain links TRBV7-2 with TRBJ2-1; D remains unclear. Germline CDR1 and CDR2: SGHTA and FQGNSA. The CDR3 totals 12 residues. Between the trimmed V and J ends, which lost 1 base and 10 bases, there was a span of 8 bases. CDR3 nucleotide sequence: TGTGCCAGCAGCTTAGTGGGCCGGGAGCAGTTCTTC. Amino acid sequence: CASSLVGREQFF.

V and J are TRBV20-1 and TRBJ2-5; 9 bases fit TRBD2. CDR3 size: 14 residues. With V trimmed by 3 bases and J by 1 base, 3 bases remained unmatched. Germline V lookup: CDR1 DFQATT, CDR2 SNEGSKA (reference sequence). The CDR3 here is CSASLAGSQETQYF. The CDR3 bases are TGCAGTGCTAGCCTAGCGGGAAGCCAAGAGACCCAGTACTTC.

The chain uses TRBV9 and TRBJ2-4; D is perhaps TRBD1 (7 bases). The V gene lost 3 bases and the J gene lost 9 bases, with 16 bases spanning the gap. There are 14 residues in the CDR3. CDR1 is SGDLS and CDR2 is YYNGEE in the germline V gene. CDR3 region: CASSEAGGGGIQYF. The CDR3 region has the DNA TGTGCCAGCAGCGAGGCTGGAGGGGGCGGCATTCAGTACTTC.

This chain uses TRBV29-1 with TRBJ1-1; no reliable D call. Trimming shortened V by 2 bases and J by 1 base, and 8 bases separated the two germline ends. This CDR3 has 13 amino acids. Germline lookup yields CDR1 SQVTM and CDR2 ANQGSEA. This CDR3 reads CSVEPGRNTEAFF. The CDR3 DNA sequence: TGCAGCGTTGAACCAGGAAGGAACACTGAAGCTTTCTTT.

J is TRBJ2-1 and V is TRBV5-1; 11 bases are shared with TRBD2. Germline assignment: CDR1 SGHRS and CDR2 YFSETQ. V shed 3 bases, J shed 5 bases, and the junction held 1 base outside the gene matches. This CDR3 has 14 residues. DNA of the CDR3: TGCGCCAGCAGCTCGGGACTAGCGGACAATGAGCAGTTCTTC. Encoded protein: CASSSGLADNEQFF.

CDR3 protein: CSVFPTPGPGGTDTQYF. The CDR3 DNA reads as TGCAGCGTTTTCCCCACTCCGGGACCCGGGGGAACAGATACGCAGTATTTT. The chain joins TRBV29-1 to TRBJ2-3; D possibly corresponds to TRBD2 (6 bases). The CDR3 runs to 17 residues. Per germline, CDR1 SQVTM and CDR2 ANQGSEA. Trimming took 5 bases from V and 3 from J, leaving 24 bases between them.

The V call is TRBV5-1, the J call TRBJ2-6; D gene unclear. This CDR3 region has 13 residues. V dropped 4 bases and J dropped 3 bases, with 5 bases sitting between them. From germline, CDR1 is SGHRS and CDR2 YFSETQ. The CDR3 region has the DNA TGCGCCAGCAGCGGGGTTGGGGCCAACGTCCTGACTTTC. Protein product: CASSGVGANVLTF.

The CDR3 nucleotides are TGTGCCAGCAGCACCGGGGGGGCCGGGGAGACCCAGTACTTC. It specifies CASSTGGAGETQYF. J is TRBJ2-5 and V is TRBV7-2; TRBD2 matches 8 bases. Germline V gene sequence: CDR1 SGHTA, CDR2 FQGNSA. V was clipped by 5 bases and J by 5 bases; unmatched bases: 7. CDR3 length: 14 residues.

The chain is built from TRBV14 and TRBJ1-2, with D possibly TRBD1 on 5 matching bases. Trimming shortened V by 0 bases and J by 3 bases, and 11 bases separated the two germline ends. Germline values: CDR1 SGHDN, CDR2 FVKESK. The CDR3 runs to 15 residues. CDR3 sequence (DNA): TGTGCCAGCAGCCAAGATCTGCGGGACTACTATGGCTACACCTTC. This translates into CASSQDLRDYYGYTF.

The chain couples TRBV29-1 to TRBJ2-1; TRBD1 aligns across 12 bases. This CDR3 is 16 amino acids long. CDR1 SQVTM and CDR2 ANQGSEA come from the germline V gene. J was trimmed by 6 bases and V by 0 bases; bases with no gene match: 6. CDR3 loop: CSVEELGTGGFNEQFF. CDR3 coding DNA: TGCAGCGTTGAAGAGCTCGGGACAGGGGGCTTCAATGAGCAGTTCTTC.

The rearrangement links TRBV3-1 to TRBJ2-1; no definite D call. The germline V gene has CDR1 LGHDT and CDR2 YNNKEL (reference sequence). The CDR3 loop spans 12 amino acids. V shed 3 bases and J shed 8 bases, with 8 bases lying between them. The CDR3 nucleotides read TGTGCCAGCAGCCATGACTTTGATGAGCAGTTCTTC. Translation: CASSHDFDEQFF.

The chain links TRBV3-1 to TRBJ2-1, with TRBD1 identical over 9 bases. Germline CDR1 and CDR2: LGHDT and YNNKEL (reference sequence). The CDR3 is 14 amino acids. J was trimmed by 6 bases and V by 3 bases; bases with no gene match: 3. CDR3 nucleotides: TGTGCCAGCAGCCACCGGGACAGGGTCAATGAGCAGTTCTTC. Its translation is CASSHRDRVNEQFF.

The chain links TRBV24-1 to TRBJ2-7, with TRBD2 as a possible D gene (6 bases). The CDR3 is 14 residues long. V lost 7 bases to trimming and J lost 3 bases, with 15 bases between them. Germline CDR1 and CDR2: KGHDR and SFDVKD. The CDR3 nucleotides read TGTGCCACCAGGATAAAGCTGGGGGGCTACGAGCAGTACGTC. Amino acids: CATRIKLGGYEQYV.